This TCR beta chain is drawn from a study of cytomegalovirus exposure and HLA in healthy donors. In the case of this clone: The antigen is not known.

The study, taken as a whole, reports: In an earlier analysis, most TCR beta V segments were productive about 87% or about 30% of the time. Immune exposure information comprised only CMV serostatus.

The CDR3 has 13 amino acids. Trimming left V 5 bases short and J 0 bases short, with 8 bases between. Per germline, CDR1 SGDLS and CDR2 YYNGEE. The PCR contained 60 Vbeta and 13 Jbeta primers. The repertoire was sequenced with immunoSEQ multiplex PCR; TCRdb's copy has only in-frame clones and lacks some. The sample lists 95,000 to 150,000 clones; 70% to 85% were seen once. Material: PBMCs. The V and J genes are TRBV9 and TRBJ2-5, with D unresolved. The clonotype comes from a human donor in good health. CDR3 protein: CASRKLYQETQYF. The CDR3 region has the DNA TGTGCCAGCAGGAAACTTTACCAAGAGACCCAGTACTTC.